Below, 5 T cell receptor beta chains from the same sample are listed, as sequenced in a study of T-cell reconstitution after alpha-beta-depleted transplantation in children. Study-wide results and limits: Counts and diversity of T cells one year after transplant came mostly from newly produced T cells.

Antigens for these TCRs are unknown. Preparation of the TCRbeta library involved a method that used unique molecular identifiers. TCRdb reanalysed the PCR reads using MiXCR and keeps one entry per CDR3 protein. This sample has around 270,000 distinct CDR3 sequences, with 6.5% to 9% found just once. The source was peripheral blood, collected 360 days after TCRalphabeta/CD19-depleted stem cell transplant. The receptors were gathered from a female patient aged 2-15 years who had a stem cell transplant for Fanconi anemia, so the T cells may come from the graft donor.

This clonotype appeared many times. The V gene is TRBV3-1, the J gene TRBJ1-6, with 8 positions matching TRBD1. There are 14 residues in the CDR3. The V segment lost 1 base and the J segment 8 bases; nucleotides outside the gene matches: 1. From germline, CDR1 is LGHDT and CDR2 YNNKEL (reference sequence). The CDR3 reads CASSQVQGDSPLHF. CDR3 DNA sequence: TGTGCCAGCAGCCAAGTACAGGGGGATTCACCCCTCCACTTT.

This clonotype occurred many times. The chain combines TRBV7-2 with TRBJ2-1, with TRBD1 identical over 8 bases. Germline V gene sequence: CDR1 SGHTA, CDR2 FQGNSA. The CDR3 is made up of 15 amino acids. V dropped 5 bases and J dropped 0; count of bases not matched to a gene: 3. In nucleotides, the CDR3 is TGTGCCAGCAGCGGACAGGGTAGCTCCTACAATGAGCAGTTCTTC. Translation gives CASSGQGSSYNEQFF.

This clonotype was seen only a few times. The V and J genes are TRBV5-6 and TRBJ2-6; D may be TRBD1 or TRBD2 (5 bases each). Germline V gene sequence: CDR1 SGHDT, CDR2 YYEEEE. Trimming pared 5 bases from V and 1 base from J, leaving 10 bases between. The CDR3 consists of 15 residues. CDR3 amino acids: CASRGDRSGANVLTF. CDR3 nucleotide sequence: TGTGCCAGCAGGGGGGATCGGTCTGGGGCCAACGTCCTGACTTTC.

The chain links TRBV7-2 to TRBJ2-1; D perhaps matches TRBD2 (7 bases). There are 16 residues in the CDR3. Germline assignment: CDR1 SGHTA and CDR2 FQGNSA. Trimming stripped 5 bases from V and 0 bases from J, with 14 bases between. The CDR3 reads CASSVGGDSSYNEQFF. CDR3 DNA: TGTGCCAGCAGCGTAGGGGGGGATAGCTCCTACAATGAGCAGTTCTTC.

The V and J genes are TRBV30 and TRBJ2-5; the D gene is possibly TRBD2 (6 bases). CDR3 size: 14 residues. CDR1 and CDR2 from the germline V gene are GTSNPN and SVGIG (reference sequence). Trimming took off 3 bases at V and 2 bases at J, with 13 bases between the two ends. The CDR3 here is CAWRGSGLQETQYF. In DNA form, the CDR3 reads TGTGCCTGGAGGGGGAGCGGGTTACAAGAGACCCAGTACTTC.